The T cell receptor (beta chain) described here comes from a study of cytomegalovirus exposure and HLA in healthy donors. TCRdb's table, derived via immunoSEQ multiplex PCR, lists solely in-frame clones and lacks some. The profile covers some 98,000 clones, with 87% appearing a single time and roughly 3.7% taken by the ten largest. The CDR3 has 14 amino acids. V lost 0 bases and J 0 bases, leaving 6 bases between the germline ends. The clonotype originates from a woman aged 30 to 39 in good health and CMV-seronegative. Sequencing used PBMCs. The gene calls are TRBV5-3 and TRBJ1-1; D perhaps matches TRBD1 (5 bases). TRBV5-3 is classed as an ORF, of uncertain function. The CDR3 loop is CARSLGGLNTEAFF. For the CDR3, the DNA is TGTGCCAGAAGCTTGGGGGGCCTGAACACTGAAGCTTTCTTT.